The subject of this entry is one T cell receptor beta chain. It lacks a known antigen. No much larger clone is present one base from it, and per-base qualities are unavailable. Libraries of naive CD8 T cells were generated from roughly 21,000 to 960,000 sorted cells, with 10%, 30% or 50% of the purified RNA used. Naive CD8 T cells, defined as CD8+CD4-CCR7+CD45RA+, were FACS-sorted into RLT Plus buffer on a BD FACSAria II. Detection sensitivity was tested by spiking Jurkat RNA equal to about 10 TCR copies' worth into samples containing about 20,000-1,000,000 naive CD8 T cells. Enrichment of CD8 T cells was done with RosetteSep CD8+ T Cell Enrichment Cocktail plus Ficoll-Paque, and ACK red cell lysis came afterward. The data originate from a study of molecular identifiers for immune sequencing clone quantification (dated by TCRdb to the late 2010s). For context, the study as a whole: For a replicate experiment, RNA from roughly 18,000 or 92,000 naive CD8 T cells was divided into five aliquots, of which four were sequenced. The study was a methods study using CD8 T cells to benchmark molecular-identifier clustering-based TCR repertoire sequencing (MIDCIRS) and TCR RNA copy counting. The paper as a whole reports these results and caveats: The naive libraries included spiked-in Jurkat TCR RNA (under eleven copies' worth), and this Jurkat TCR RNA is not part of the donor repertoire. Without barcode sub-clustering, chimeric consensus sequences inflated TCR diversity; chimeras reached as high as 47%. In CMV-specific effector cells, clones with more than 20 RNA copies accounted for over 99% of molecules, whereas in naive cells such clones accounted for under 1%. Modeling indicated approximately 3 TCR RNA copies recovered per cell, compared with around 10 by digital PCR, which implies a capture efficiency of approximately 30%. Identical TCR molecules sharing a barcode could cause highly expanded clone sizes to be underestimated. Spiked-in Jurkat TCR RNA equal to a single cell's worth was reported to be detectable even within one million naive CD8 T cells.

V is reduced by 4 bases and J by 3 bases, leaving a spacing of 20 bases between them. The CDR3 sequence holds 16 residues, the cysteine and phenylalanine included. Only the CDR3 part of the read is kept: 48 bases, read in frame from the first base. Based on the germline V gene, the CDR1 and CDR2 sequences are SGHRS and YFSETQ. The library was produced with PCR. The listed sequencing device is NextSeq 500. Bulk TCR libraries were prepared as previously described, using TCR primers listed in Table S5. Purification of total RNA was performed with the Qiagen AllPrep DNA/RNA kit. Before any analysis, reads coming from multiple sequencing runs of the same library were combined into one pool. In the authors' own workflow: Reads were retained only if the reads had an exact TCR constant sequence, and the retained reads were trimmed to 150 nt and grouped according to their 12-nt molecular barcodes. Reads inside each barcode group were sub-clustered using a 15% Levenshtein threshold, and a quality-weighted consensus sequence was constructed for each RNA molecule. Non-functional sequences were excluded, and lower-count sequences lying one edit away from another sequence were also excluded. Based on fitting two negative binomial distributions, any barcode sub-cluster with under 20% of the maximum read count was discarded. TCRdb itself trimmed the public reads at Q25 with fastp, ran MiXCR and retained productive beta chains. Each CDR3 protein gets just one entry, which takes the most common genes and DNA from the rows behind it. The V and J calls reflect TCRdb's pipeline rather than the authors' work. This sample comprises 460,000 or so distinct CDR3 sequences, around 23% of them detected only once. The leading ten clones occupy around 0.78% of the sample.

The V and J genes are TRBV5-1 and TRBJ2-7, and the D gene may be TRBD1, 6 bases matching. This receptor was identified in a human donor in good health. Some libraries in this study had Jurkat cell RNA spiked in. The sequenced material came from naive CD8+ T cells from blood, with Jurkat cell RNA spiked in. The sample's cell subset or site label, in plain terms: FACS-sorted CD8+CD4-CCR7+CD45RA+ naive T cells. The CDR3 corresponds to CASSPGQGQSYYEQYF. The DNA reads as follows: TGCGCCAGCAGCCCCGGGCAGGGACAATCCTACTACGAGCAGTACTTC.